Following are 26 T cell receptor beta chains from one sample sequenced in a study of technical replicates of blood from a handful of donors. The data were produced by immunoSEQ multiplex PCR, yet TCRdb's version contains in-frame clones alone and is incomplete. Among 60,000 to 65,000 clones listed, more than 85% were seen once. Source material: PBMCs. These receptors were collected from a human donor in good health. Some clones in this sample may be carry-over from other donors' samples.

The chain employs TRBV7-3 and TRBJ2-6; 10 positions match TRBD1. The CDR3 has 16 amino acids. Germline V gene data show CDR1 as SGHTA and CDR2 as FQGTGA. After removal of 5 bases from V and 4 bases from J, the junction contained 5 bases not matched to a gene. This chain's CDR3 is CASSPGQGLGANVLTF. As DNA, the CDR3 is TGTGCCAGCAGCCCGGGACAGGGGTTAGGGGCCAACGTCCTGACTTTC.

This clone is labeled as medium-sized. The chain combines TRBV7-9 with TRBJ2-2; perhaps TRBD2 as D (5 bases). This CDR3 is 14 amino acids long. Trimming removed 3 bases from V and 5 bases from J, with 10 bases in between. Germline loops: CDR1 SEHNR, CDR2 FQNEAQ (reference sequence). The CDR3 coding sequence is TGTGCCAGCAGCTTTTCGGGGTTTACCGGGGAGCTGTTTTTT. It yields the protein CASSFSGFTGELFF.

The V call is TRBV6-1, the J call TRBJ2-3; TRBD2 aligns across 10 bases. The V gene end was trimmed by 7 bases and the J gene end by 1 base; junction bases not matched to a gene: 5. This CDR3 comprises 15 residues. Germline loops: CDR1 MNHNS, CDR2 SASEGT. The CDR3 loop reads CASTASGGRTDTQYF. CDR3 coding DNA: TGTGCCAGCACTGCTAGCGGGGGCCGCACAGATACGCAGTATTTT.

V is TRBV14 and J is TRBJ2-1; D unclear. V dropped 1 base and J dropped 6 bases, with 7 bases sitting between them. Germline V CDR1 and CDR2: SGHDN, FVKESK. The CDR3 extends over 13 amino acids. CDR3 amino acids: CASSQVFSNEQFF. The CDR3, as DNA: TGTGCCAGCAGCCAAGTTTTTAGCAATGAGCAGTTCTTC.

This CDR3 reads CASSLDAGSPGELFF. Here the CDR3 DNA reads TGCGCCAGCAGCTTGGACGCGGGGAGCCCCGGGGAGCTGTTTTTT. The rearrangement uses TRBV5-1 and TRBJ2-2; D is possibly TRBD2 (6 bases). Per germline, CDR1 SGHRS and CDR2 YFSETQ. Trimming stripped 0 bases from V and 6 bases from J, with 12 bases between. The CDR3 contains 15 residues.

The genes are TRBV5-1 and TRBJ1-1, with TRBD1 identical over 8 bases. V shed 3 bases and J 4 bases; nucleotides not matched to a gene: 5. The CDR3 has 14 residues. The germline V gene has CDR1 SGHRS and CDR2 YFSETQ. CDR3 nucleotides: TGCGCCAGCAGCTCTGGGACAGGCGGCACTGAAGCTTTCTTT. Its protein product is CASSSGTGGTEAFF. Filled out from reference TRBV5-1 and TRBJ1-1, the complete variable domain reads KAGVTQTPRYLIKTRGQQVTLSCSPISGHRSVSWYQQTPGQGLQFLFEYFSETQRNKGNFPGRFSGRQFSNSRSEMNVSTLELGDSALYLCASSSGTGGTEAFFGQGTRLTVV.

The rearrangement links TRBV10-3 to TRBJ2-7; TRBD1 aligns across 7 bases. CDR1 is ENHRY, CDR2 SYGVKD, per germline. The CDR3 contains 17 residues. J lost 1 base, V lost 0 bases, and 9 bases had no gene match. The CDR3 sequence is CAISESVIRTGSYEQYF. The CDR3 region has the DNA TGTGCCATCAGTGAGTCAGTTATAAGGACAGGATCCTACGAGCAGTACTTC.

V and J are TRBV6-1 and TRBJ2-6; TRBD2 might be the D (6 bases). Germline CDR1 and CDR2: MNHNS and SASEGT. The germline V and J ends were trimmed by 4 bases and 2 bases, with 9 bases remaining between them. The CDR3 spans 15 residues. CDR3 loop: CASSVEGTGANVLTF. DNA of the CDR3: TGTGCCAGCAGTGTGGAGGGTACTGGGGCCAACGTCCTGACTTTC.

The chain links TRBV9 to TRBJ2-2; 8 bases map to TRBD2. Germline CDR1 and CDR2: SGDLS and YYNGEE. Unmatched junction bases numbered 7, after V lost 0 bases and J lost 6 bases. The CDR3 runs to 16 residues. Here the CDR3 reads CASSVGVGGASGELFF. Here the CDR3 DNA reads TGTGCCAGCAGCGTAGGGGTCGGGGGGGCATCCGGGGAGCTGTTTTTT.

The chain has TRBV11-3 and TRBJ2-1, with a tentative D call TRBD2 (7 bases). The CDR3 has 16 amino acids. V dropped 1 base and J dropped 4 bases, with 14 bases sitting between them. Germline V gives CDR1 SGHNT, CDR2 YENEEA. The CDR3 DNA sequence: TGTGCCAGCAGCTTAGGCGGGGGCCTCCCATACAATGAGCAGTTCTTC. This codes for CASSLGGGLPYNEQFF.

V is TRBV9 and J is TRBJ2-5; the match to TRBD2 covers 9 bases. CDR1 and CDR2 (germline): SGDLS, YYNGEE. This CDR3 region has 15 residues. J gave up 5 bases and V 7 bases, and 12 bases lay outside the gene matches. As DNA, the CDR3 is TGTGCCAGCTCCCCATGGGCTAGCGGGACTGAGACCCAGTACTTC. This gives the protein CASSPWASGTETQYF.

CDR3 DNA: TGTGCCTGGAGGAGGTCGGCCCTCCCCGATACGCAGTATTTT. Translation: CAWRRSALPDTQYF. This rearrangement joins TRBV30 to TRBJ2-3, with D unclear. Deletions cut 3 bases from V and 6 bases from J, with 16 bases between. Germline CDR1 is GTSNPN and CDR2 is SVGIG (reference sequence). CDR3 length equals 14 residues.

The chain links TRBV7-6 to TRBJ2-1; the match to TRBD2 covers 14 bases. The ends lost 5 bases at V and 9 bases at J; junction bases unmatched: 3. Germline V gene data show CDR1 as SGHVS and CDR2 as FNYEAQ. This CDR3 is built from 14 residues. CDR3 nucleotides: TGTGCCAGCAGCCCGGGACTAGCGGGGGCTGAGCAGTTCTTC. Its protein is CASSPGLAGAEQFF.

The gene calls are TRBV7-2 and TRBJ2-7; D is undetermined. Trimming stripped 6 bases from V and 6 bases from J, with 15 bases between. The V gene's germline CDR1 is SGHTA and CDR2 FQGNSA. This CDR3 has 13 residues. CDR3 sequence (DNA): TGTGCCAGCAGTGCCCAACCTGGGCGCGAGCAGTACTTC. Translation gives CASSAQPGREQYF.

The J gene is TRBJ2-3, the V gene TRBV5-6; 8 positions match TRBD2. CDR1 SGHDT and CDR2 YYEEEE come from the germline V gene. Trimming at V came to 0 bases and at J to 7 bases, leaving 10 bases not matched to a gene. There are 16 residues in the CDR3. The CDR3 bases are TGTGCCAGCAGCTTGGAGTGGTCATCGGGGGGGTATACGCAGTATTTT. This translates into CASSLEWSSGGYTQYF.

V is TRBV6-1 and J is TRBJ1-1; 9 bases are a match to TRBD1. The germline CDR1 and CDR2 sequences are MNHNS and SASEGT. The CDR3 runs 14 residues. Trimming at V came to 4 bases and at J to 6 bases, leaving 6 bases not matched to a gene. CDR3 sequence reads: CASSGTGGGAEAFF. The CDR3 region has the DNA TGTGCCAGCAGTGGTACAGGGGGCGGCGCTGAAGCTTTCTTT.

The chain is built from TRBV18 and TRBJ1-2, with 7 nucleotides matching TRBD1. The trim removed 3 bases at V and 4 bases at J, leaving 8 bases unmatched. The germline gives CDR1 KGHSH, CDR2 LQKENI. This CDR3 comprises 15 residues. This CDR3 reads CASSPSTGYLYGYTF. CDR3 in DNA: TGTGCCAGCTCACCCTCGACAGGGTATCTCTATGGCTACACCTTC. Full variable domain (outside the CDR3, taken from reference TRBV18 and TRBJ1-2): NAGVMQNPRHLVRRRGQEARLRCSPMKGHSHVYWYRQLPEEGLKFMVYLQKENIIDESGMPKERFSAEFPKEGPSILRIQQVVRGDSAAYFCASSPSTGYLYGYTFGSGTRLTVV.

CDR3 bases: TGTGCCAGCAGCTTGCTGGGAGCGGGGGGGCAGTACGAGCAGTACTTC. This codes for CASSLLGAGGQYEQYF. This chain joins TRBV7-2 and TRBJ2-7; 10 bases align to TRBD2. CDR1 SGHTA and CDR2 FQGNSA come from the germline V gene. V was clipped by 3 bases and J by 4 bases; unmatched bases: 9. The CDR3 is made up of 16 amino acids.

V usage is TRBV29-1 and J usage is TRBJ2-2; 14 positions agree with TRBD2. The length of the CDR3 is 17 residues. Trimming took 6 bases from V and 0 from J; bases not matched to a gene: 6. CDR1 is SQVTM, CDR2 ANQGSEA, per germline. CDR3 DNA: TGCAGCGTAGCCGGGACTAGCGGGAGCCCGAACACCGGGGAGCTGTTTTTT. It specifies CSVAGTSGSPNTGELFF.

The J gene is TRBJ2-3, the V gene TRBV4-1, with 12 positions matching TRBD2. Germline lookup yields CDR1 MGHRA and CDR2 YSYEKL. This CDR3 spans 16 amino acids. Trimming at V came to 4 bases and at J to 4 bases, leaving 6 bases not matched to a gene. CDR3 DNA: TGCGCCAGCAGCCGAGGAACTAGCGGGGGGCCAGATACGCAGTATTTT. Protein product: CASSRGTSGGPDTQYF.

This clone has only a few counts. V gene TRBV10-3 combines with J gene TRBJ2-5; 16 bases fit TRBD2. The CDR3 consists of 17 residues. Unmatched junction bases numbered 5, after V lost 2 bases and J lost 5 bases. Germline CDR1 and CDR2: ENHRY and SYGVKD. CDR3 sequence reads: CAISEGGLAGGPETQYF. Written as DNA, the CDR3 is TGTGCCATCAGTGAGGGGGGACTAGCGGGGGGGCCTGAGACCCAGTACTTC.

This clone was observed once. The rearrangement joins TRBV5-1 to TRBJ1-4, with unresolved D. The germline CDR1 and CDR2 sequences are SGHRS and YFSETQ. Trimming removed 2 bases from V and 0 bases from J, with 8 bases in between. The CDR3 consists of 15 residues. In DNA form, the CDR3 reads TGCGCCAGCAGCTTTGGTCCGGCAACTAATGAAAAACTGTTTTTT. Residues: CASSFGPATNEKLFF.

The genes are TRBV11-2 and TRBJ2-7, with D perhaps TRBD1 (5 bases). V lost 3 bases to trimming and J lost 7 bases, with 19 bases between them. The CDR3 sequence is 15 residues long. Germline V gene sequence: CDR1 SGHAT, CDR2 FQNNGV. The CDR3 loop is CASSFQGSTTIEQYF. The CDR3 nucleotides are TGTGCCAGCAGCTTCCAGGGATCCACTACGATAGAGCAGTACTTC.

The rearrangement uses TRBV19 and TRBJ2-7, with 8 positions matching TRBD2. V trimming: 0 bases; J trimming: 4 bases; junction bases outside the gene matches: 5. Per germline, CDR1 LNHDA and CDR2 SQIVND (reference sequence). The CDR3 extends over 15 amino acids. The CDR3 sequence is CASSIDASGRYEQYF. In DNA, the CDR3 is TGTGCCAGTAGTATAGATGCCAGCGGGAGATACGAGCAGTACTTC.

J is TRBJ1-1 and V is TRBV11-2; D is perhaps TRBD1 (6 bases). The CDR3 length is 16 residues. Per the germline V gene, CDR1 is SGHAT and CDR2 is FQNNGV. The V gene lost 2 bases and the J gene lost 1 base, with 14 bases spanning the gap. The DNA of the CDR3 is TGTGCCAGCAGCTTATTTTCCAGGGGCCCGAACACTGAAGCTTTCTTT. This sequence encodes CASSLFSRGPNTEAFF.

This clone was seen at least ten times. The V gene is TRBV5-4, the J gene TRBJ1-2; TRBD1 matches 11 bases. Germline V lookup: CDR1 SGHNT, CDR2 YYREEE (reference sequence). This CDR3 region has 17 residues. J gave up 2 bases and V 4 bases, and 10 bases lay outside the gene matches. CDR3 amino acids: CASSPLDRGPSNYGYTF. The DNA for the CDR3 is TGTGCCAGCAGCCCGCTGGACAGGGGGCCTTCAAACTATGGCTACACCTTC.